This TCR beta chain was recorded in a study of PD-L1 blockade in urothelial cancer. Study at large: Investigators checked blood 3 weeks (second dose) and 6 weeks after treatment start.

The CDR3 runs to 12 residues. Germline V gives CDR1 WSHSY, CDR2 SAAADI. Sequencing used immunoSEQ multiplex PCR; TCRdb keeps in-frame clones, though not all of them. The data show around 130,000 clones, less than 85% seen once. Points from the study as a whole: Larger 3-week expansion of tumor-associated blood clones was seen in durable-benefit patients.

Described time point: pretreatment peripheral blood. In regard to this clone: Antigen specificity is unknown. One end of the junction varies from germline; a read error may be responsible.

The TCR originated in a man aged 50 to 59 with urothelial cancer. The chain couples TRBV10-2 to TRBJ1-1, with D possibly TRBD1 on 5 matching bases. Here the sequenced sample was PBMCs, taken around atezolizumab (anti-PD-L1) treatment. CDR3 loop: CASSEGWGDRDF. The CDR3 nucleotides read TGCGCCAGCAGTGAGGGGTGGGGGGATCGGGACTTT.